Shown below are 13 T cell receptor beta chains from a single sample sequenced in a study of regulatory T cells in long-lasting Graves disease. Time point reported: persistent/refractory GD, antithyroid drugs over 5 years with positive TRAb. Generation of the TCR library employed RNA extracted from PBMCs. Researchers made TCR beta libraries by using iRepertoire HTBI primers and running Arm-PCR on CDR3 regions. One entry per CDR3 protein results from TCRdb running MiXCR on the multiplex PCR reads. The sample holds some 370,000 distinct CDR3 sequences, around 20% seen once. The sequencing here drew on peripheral blood mononuclear cells (PBMCs), taken when the disease was refractory, from a patient treated with antithyroid drugs. These receptor sequences come from a female donor with Graves disease.

This sequence joins TRBV12-3 or TRBV12-4 and TRBJ2-5; TRBD2 agrees at 13 bases. J lost 0 bases, V lost 6 bases, and 4 bases had no gene match. The CDR3 loop spans 16 amino acids. The CDR3 region has the DNA TGTGCCAGCAGGGGACTAGCGGGAATCTACCAAGAGACCCAGTACTTC. Translating it yields CASRGLAGIYQETQYF.

The V and J genes are TRBV3-1 and TRBJ2-5; 13 nucleotides match TRBD2. Looked up from germline, CDR1 is LGHDT and CDR2 is YNNKEL (reference sequence). This CDR3 is built from 19 residues. Trimming cost V 0 bases and J 5 bases; bases outside gene matches: 12. The DNA for the CDR3 is TGTGCCAGCAGCCAAGATCCTGGGACTAGCGGGACCCCACGGGAGACCCAGTACTTC. Its protein is CASSQDPGTSGTPRETQYF.

This clonotype was seen repeatedly, ten times or more. This chain joins TRBV12-3 or TRBV12-4 and TRBJ1-2, with 9 positions matching TRBD1. Trimming cost V 5 bases and J 5 bases; bases outside gene matches: 3. CDR3 length equals 13 residues. As DNA, the CDR3 is TGTGCCAGCAGTAAAGGGACAGGGTATGGCTACACCTTC. It specifies CASSKGTGYGYTF.

The V call is TRBV29-1, the J call TRBJ2-7, with D perhaps TRBD1 or TRBD2 (5 bases each). The CDR3 contains 13 residues. V gave up 5 bases and J gave up 0 bases, with 11 bases separating them. Germline loops: CDR1 SQVTM, CDR2 ANQGSEA. CDR3 DNA: TGCAGCGTTCCCGGGACGGCCTCCTACGAGCAGTACTTC. Protein: CSVPGTASYEQYF.

A remark on this clonotype: A much larger clone differs by one base, so this may be a read error. The chain couples TRBV27 to TRBJ1-6; 8 bases fit TRBD1. This CDR3 spans 16 amino acids. The V gene's germline CDR1 is MNHEY and CDR2 SMNVEV (reference sequence). DNA of the CDR3: TGTGCCAGCGGTTTAGGCAACAGGGGGACGGGGGTGCGGCAGTTCTTT. This encodes CASGLGNRGTGVRQFF.

This clonotype showed up many times. The V and J genes are TRBV2 and TRBJ1-5; no clear D. The CDR3 runs to 15 residues. V lost 2 bases and J 6 bases, leaving 14 bases between the germline ends. Germline CDR1 reads SNHLY; CDR2 reads FYNNEI. For the CDR3, the DNA is TGTGCCAGCAGTGAAAGCGCGAGGTTAAGTCAGCCCCAGCATTTT. The encoded protein is CASSESARLSQPQHF.

The genes are TRBV20-1 and TRBJ2-1, with D unresolved. The CDR3 is 11 amino acids. Deletions cut 5 bases from V and 5 bases from J, with 7 bases between. Germline V gene lookup returns CDR1 DFQATT and CDR2 SNEGSKA (reference sequence). The CDR3 DNA sequence: TGCAGTGCTCGACCAAACAATGAGCAGTTCTTC. It translates to CSARPNNEQFF.

This chain connects TRBV27 to TRBJ1-1, with D unclear. The CDR3 has 13 amino acids. Trimming removed 6 bases at V and 8 bases at J, with 16 bases between. Germline CDR1 MNHEY, CDR2 SMNVEV (reference sequence). DNA for the CDR3: TGTGCCAGCAGCCTAATAGGGCAGCAAGAAGCTTTCTTT. Its protein is CASSLIGQQEAFF.

This clonotype was found many times. The chain carries TRBV9 and TRBJ2-7, with 9 bases lining up with TRBD2. CDR3 length: 15 residues. Germline V lookup: CDR1 SGDLS, CDR2 YYNGEE. With V trimmed by 0 bases and J by 7 bases, 8 bases remained unmatched. CDR3: CASSVELAGSGEQYF. The CDR3 nucleotides read TGTGCCAGCAGCGTAGAGCTAGCGGGATCTGGGGAGCAGTACTTC.

V usage is TRBV5-1 and J usage is TRBJ2-1; 8 bases are a match to TRBD2. The CDR3 extends over 14 amino acids. The V and J ends lost 1 base and 7 bases, in that order; junction bases with no gene match: 4. Germline lookup yields CDR1 SGHRS and CDR2 YFSETQ. The DNA of the CDR3 is TGCGCCAGCAGCTTGACTAGCGGATGGAATGAGCAGTTCTTC. Amino acids: CASSLTSGWNEQFF.

This clonotype was detected only a few times. V and J are TRBV30 and TRBJ1-1; D is uncertain. The CDR3 totals 12 residues. CDR1 and CDR2 from the germline V gene are GTSNPN and SVGIG (reference sequence). Trimming shortened V by 6 bases and J by 11 bases, and 19 bases separated the two germline ends. The CDR3 protein is CACDSPVWLAFF. As DNA, the CDR3 is TGTGCCTGCGATTCTCCTGTATGGCTGGCTTTCTTT.

This chain links TRBV7-9 with TRBJ1-4, with a possible D match to TRBD1 (5 bases). The CDR3 has 15 residues. Trimming pared 11 bases from V and 6 bases from J, leaving 22 bases between. The germline V gene encodes CDR1 SEHNR and CDR2 FQNEAQ (reference sequence). The CDR3 spells CAGQNHQVFDEKLFF. The CDR3 nucleotides read TGTGCCGGACAAAACCATCAGGTATTCGATGAAAAACTGTTTTTT.

This chain uses TRBV7-2 with TRBJ2-7; TRBD2 aligns across 10 bases. CDR1 is SGHTA and CDR2 is FQGNSA in the germline V gene. The CDR3 spans 18 residues. With 0 bases clipped from V and 4 bases from J, the junction kept 12 bases outside the gene matches. CDR3 sequence reads: CASSLAPRASGRGYEQYF. The CDR3 region has the DNA TGTGCCAGCAGCTTAGCTCCGAGGGCTAGCGGGAGAGGGTACGAGCAGTACTTC.